Included here is one T cell receptor beta chain sequence, with context. Its antigen remains unknown. This CDR3 spans 15 amino acids. Germline-derived CDR1 and CDR2 are MNHEY and SVGAGI. These data originate in a study of monozygotic twins with inflammatory bowel disease. General study points: Twin concordance left repertoire similarity unchanged, with limited power a possible explanation for this lack of difference. Inverse Simpson values showed less TCRbeta diversity in IBD patients than in their healthy co-twins.

Starting material for each TCR library was roughly 3,500 ng of total RNA. Using eight separate reactions per sample, the authors generated cDNA. From its re-call of the 5' RACE reads, TCRdb lists each CDR3 protein once, without DNA. The sample data list hundreds of thousands of distinct CDR3 sequences. This chain uses TRBV6-5 with TRBJ2-2; TCRdb indicates TRBD1, and absent DNA this call remains unverified. The sequence was obtained from a human donor with ulcerative colitis or Crohn's disease, or a healthy co-twin of an affected twin (not recorded which). The sample taken for sequencing was blood. The CDR3 loop reads CASSYSEGATGELFF.